This T cell receptor beta chain is drawn from a study of blood T cell repertoires in COVID-19. Study information: COVID-19 samples, acute and convalescent, were from the United States, Italy and Spain. PBMCs, B-cell-depleted T cells, or T cells were the source of the cDNA or gDNA that made up the material.

Sequencing was performed with immunoSEQ multiplex PCR; in TCRdb, only in-frame clones are kept and a portion is missing. The table includes over 60,000 clones, around 86% detected once. Germline V lookup: CDR1 SGHTA, CDR2 FQGNSA. V dropped 2 bases and J dropped 3; count of bases not matched to a gene: 1. CDR3 length equals 14 residues. The source is a man aged 70-80 years with active or convalescent COVID-19. What was sequenced was peripheral blood. The V gene is TRBV7-2, the J gene TRBJ2-1; 7 nucleotides match TRBD2. CDR3 amino acids: CASSLRDYYNEQFF. The CDR3, as DNA: TGTGCCAGCAGCTTACGGGACTACTACAATGAGCAGTTCTTC.